This T cell receptor beta chain originates from a study of blood T cell repertoires in COVID-19. Study as a whole: The United States, Italy and Spain supplied acute and convalescent COVID-19 samples. Nucleic acid was either cDNA or gDNA, and it came from T cells, B-cell-depleted T cells, or PBMCs.

Original analysis: Reference gene primers were amplified, and this amplification served to estimate nucleated cell counts. This table comes from immunoSEQ multiplex PCR, and its TCRdb copy is limited to in-frame clones, with some not included. The V and J calls and the clone size are those of that table, but D and trimming were determined from the DNA. The table shows about 150,000 clones, with 75% to 85% occurring only once. This CDR3 is 16 amino acids long. V was trimmed by 0 bases and J by 6 bases, leaving 18 bases between them. Germline CDR1 and CDR2: MNHNY and SVGAGI (reference sequence). The gene calls are TRBV6-6 and TRBJ2-7; D perhaps matches TRBD2 (6 bases). The source material was peripheral blood. The TCR originated in a man aged 55 to 70 with acute or convalescent COVID-19. The CDR3 sequence is CASSYSSGVVGGEQYF. In DNA, the CDR3 is TGTGCCAGCAGTTACTCGAGTGGAGTCGTGGGGGGCGAGCAGTACTTC.